Below, 19 T cell receptor beta chains from the same sample are listed, as sequenced in a study of blood T cell repertoires in COVID-19 (TCRdb year 2020). Receptor libraries were prepared by the immunoSEQ multiplex PCR assay. Drawn from immuneACCESS, this table holds only the in-frame rearrangements with V and J called that TCRdb kept. Clones are partly lost; checked studies trace under half to an unresolved V gene and leave the rest unexplained. The sample contains roughly 200,000 clones, about 80% of them found a single time. The top ten clonotypes cover roughly 6.7% of the sample. The sequenced sample was peripheral blood. The receptors originated from a man in his fifties or sixties with acute or convalescent COVID-19.

J is TRBJ2-1 and V is TRBV7-3; no firm D call. Germline CDR1 reads SGHTA; CDR2 reads FQGTGA. There are 13 residues in the CDR3. V lost 6 bases and J 5 bases, leaving 11 bases between the germline ends. CDR3 protein: CASRKSENNEQFF. CDR3 nucleotides: TGTGCCAGCAGAAAAAGCGAAAACAATGAGCAGTTCTTC.

CDR3 sequence: CATSRDTGYDGYTF. In DNA form, the CDR3 reads TGTGCCACCAGCAGGGACACAGGGTATGATGGCTACACCTTC. This chain connects TRBV15 to TRBJ1-2, with a weak D call TRBD1 (6 bases). The CDR3 runs 14 residues. Trimming left V 3 bases short and J 6 bases short, with 14 bases between. Germline CDR1 LNHNV, CDR2 YYDKDF (reference sequence).

V and J are TRBV6-2 or TRBV6-3 and TRBJ1-6, with 7 bases fitting TRBD1. This CDR3 spans 18 amino acids. Unmatched junction bases numbered 11, after V lost 6 bases and J lost 0 bases. The germline V gene encodes CDR1 MNHEY and CDR2 SVGEGT. The CDR3 DNA reads as TGTGCCAGCAGCTTCGACAGGGCGAGGTCCTCCTATAATTCACCCCTCCACTTT. Protein product: CASSFDRARSSYNSPLHF.

The CDR3 spells CASSERRGRNTEAFF. The DNA for the CDR3 is TGTGCCAGCAGTGAAAGGCGGGGAAGGAACACTGAAGCTTTCTTT. The rearrangement links TRBV2 to TRBJ1-1; D gene uncertain. Germline loops: CDR1 SNHLY, CDR2 FYNNEI. The CDR3 runs to 15 residues. V was trimmed by 2 bases and J by 1 base, leaving 11 bases between them.

The chain recombines TRBV2 with TRBJ2-1; 9 bases agree with TRBD1. CDR1 is SNHLY, CDR2 FYNNEI, per germline. The J segment lost 8 bases and the V segment lost 5 bases, leaving 7 bases of the junction unmatched. The CDR3 sequence is 14 residues long. CDR3: CASSPRTGADEQFF. In DNA, the CDR3 is TGTGCCAGCAGTCCACGGACAGGGGCCGATGAGCAGTTCTTC.

V usage is TRBV9 and J usage is TRBJ1-1; 10 bases are a match to TRBD1. Germline V gene data show CDR1 as SGDLS and CDR2 as YYNGEE. V lost 3 bases to trimming and J lost 6 bases; unmatched junction nucleotides: 8. The CDR3 spans 15 residues. CDR3 coding DNA: TGTGCCAGCAGCGCGACAGGGGGCGGGGGTGCTGAAGCTTTCTTT. Protein: CASSATGGGGAEAFF.

This chain uses TRBV9 with TRBJ1-2; no definite D call. This CDR3 spans 14 amino acids. The ends were cut back, 0 bases at V and 3 bases at J, with 9 bases in the middle. Germline loops: CDR1 SGDLS, CDR2 YYNGEE. The CDR3 bases are TGTGCCAGCAGCGTAGAGTCAGAATACTATGGCTACACCTTC. Amino acids: CASSVESEYYGYTF.

The chain recombines TRBV11-3 with TRBJ2-3; 16 bases match TRBD2. The CDR3 loop spans 16 amino acids. Germline assignment: CDR1 SGHNT and CDR2 YENEEA. V was clipped by 3 bases and J by 5 bases; unmatched bases: 2. CDR3 residues: CASSLGLAGGGDTQYF. The CDR3 DNA follows: TGTGCCAGCAGCTTGGGACTAGCGGGAGGGGGAGATACGCAGTATTTT.

This chain links TRBV7-9 with TRBJ1-1; D is possibly TRBD1 (6 bases). This CDR3 region has 14 residues. Germline values: CDR1 SEHNR, CDR2 FQNEAQ (reference sequence). Deletions cut 6 bases from V and 5 bases from J, with 16 bases between. CDR3 DNA sequence: TGTGCCAGCAGTCCACAGGGTGGTGGGACTGAAGCTTTCTTT. This translates into CASSPQGGGTEAFF.

The chain combines TRBV6-6 with TRBJ1-4; 9 bases are shared with TRBD1. The trim removed 7 bases at V and 8 bases at J, leaving 8 bases unmatched. The CDR3 extends over 14 amino acids. In germline, CDR1 is MNHNY, CDR2 SVGAGI (reference sequence). Here the CDR3 reads CASTTGQGNEKLFF. In DNA form, the CDR3 reads TGTGCCAGCACCACGGGACAGGGTAACGAAAAACTGTTTTTT.

The rearrangement uses TRBV11-2 and TRBJ2-7; D gene uncertain. The germline V and J ends were trimmed by 3 bases and 7 bases, with 10 bases remaining between them. Germline V lookup: CDR1 SGHAT, CDR2 FQNNGV. The CDR3 is 12 residues long. The CDR3 nucleotides are TGTGCCAGCAGCTTTGCAACTTGGGAGCAGTACTTC. Protein: CASSFATWEQYF. The full variable domain, completed using reference TRBV11-2 and TRBJ2-7, is EAGVAQSPRYKIIEKRQSVAFWCNPISGHATLYWYQQILGQGPKLLIQFQNNGVVDDSQLPKDRFSAERLKGVDSTLKIQPAKLEDSAVYLCASSFATWEQYFGPGTRLTVT.

CDR3 region: CASSHKTGAGNTIYF. In DNA form, the CDR3 reads TGTGCCAGCAGCCACAAGACAGGGGCTGGAAACACCATATATTTT. This chain joins TRBV11-2 and TRBJ1-3; 8 bases match TRBD1. The germline V gene has CDR1 SGHAT and CDR2 FQNNGV. Trimming cost V 5 bases and J 2 bases; bases outside gene matches: 5. The CDR3 covers 15 residues.

A few counts support this clone. The chain recombines TRBV5-1 with TRBJ1-1; weak D call: TRBD1 (6 bases). The germline CDR1 and CDR2 sequences are SGHRS and YFSETQ. CDR3 length: 14 amino acids. Trimming took 4 bases from V and 0 from J, leaving 10 bases between them. The CDR3 DNA is TGCGCCAGCAGCCAGGACAGTTTGAACACTGAAGCTTTCTTT. Protein sequence: CASSQDSLNTEAFF.

This clone occurred once. V and J are TRBV7-2 and TRBJ1-2; the D gene is possibly TRBD1 (5 bases). The CDR3 extends over 14 amino acids. V was trimmed by 3 bases and J by 7 bases, leaving 15 bases between them. Germline V CDR1 and CDR2: SGHTA, FQGNSA. CDR3 nucleotide sequence: TGTGCCAGCAGCTTCGCGGGGGGGGAATCTGGCTACACCTTC. Translation gives CASSFAGGESGYTF.

The chain has TRBV20-1 and TRBJ2-7; D possibly corresponds to TRBD2 (5 bases). Germline V gives CDR1 DFQATT, CDR2 SNEGSKA (reference sequence). V was pared by 2 bases and J by 6 bases, with 8 bases between. The CDR3 covers 11 residues. CDR3 DNA sequence: TGCAGTGCTAGATCTCGGGGCGAGCAGTACTTC. Translated: CSARSRGEQYF.

The CDR3 sequence is CASSYRGGGYTF. The CDR3 nucleotides read TGCGCCAGCAGTTACAGGGGCGGAGGCTACACCTTC. The rearrangement joins TRBV4-1 to TRBJ1-2, with 7 bases fitting TRBD1. Trimming cost V 6 bases and J 8 bases; bases outside gene matches: 6. The CDR3 sequence is 12 residues long. CDR1 and CDR2 (germline): MGHRA, YSYEKL.

The chain uses TRBV4-1 and TRBJ2-1, with 8 nucleotides matching TRBD2. The CDR3 runs to 17 residues. The ends lost 0 bases at V and 2 bases at J; junction bases unmatched: 6. CDR1 is MGHRA, CDR2 YSYEKL, per germline. The CDR3, as DNA: TGCGCCAGCAGCCAAGATGAGGCTAGCGGGCCCTACAATGAGCAGTTCTTC. Its protein product is CASSQDEASGPYNEQFF.

This rearrangement joins TRBV7-9 to TRBJ1-2; 7 bases map to TRBD1. Per the germline V gene, CDR1 is SEHNR and CDR2 is FQNEAQ (reference sequence). CDR3 length equals 15 residues. Trimming took 3 bases from V and 4 from J; bases not matched to a gene: 8. The CDR3 nucleotides are TGTGCCAGCAGCTTCATGACAGGGAGTCCCTATGGCTACACCTTC. Translating it yields CASSFMTGSPYGYTF. Full variable domain (rest looked up from reference TRBV7-9 and TRBJ1-2): DTGVSQNPRHKITKRGQNVTFRCDPISEHNRLYWYRQTLGQGPEFLTYFQNEAQLEKSRLLSDRFSAERPKGSFSTLEIQRTEQGDSAMYLCASSFMTGSPYGYTFGSGTRLTVV.

The chain couples TRBV7-8 to TRBJ2-7, with 15 positions matching TRBD2. The trim removed 5 bases at V and 2 bases at J, leaving 7 bases unmatched. This CDR3 contains 17 residues. CDR1 is SGHVS and CDR2 is FQNEAQ in the germline V gene. Here the CDR3 reads CASSPGLAGGLPYEQYF. The DNA of the CDR3 is TGTGCCAGCAGCCCCGGACTAGCGGGAGGGCTCCCCTACGAGCAGTACTTC.